The present T cell receptor (beta chain) was sequenced within a study of identical twins listed by TCRdb under 2016. Context from the whole study: The study deep-sequenced TCR alpha and beta repertoires from monozygotic twins, unrelated adults of various ages and cord blood to test whether fetal clonotypes persist. To rule out contamination, the twin experiments were replicated at different times with different library preparation protocols.

This clonotype has only a few counts. What this receptor recognizes is not known. No base quality information exists; no much larger clone differs at one position. Points the paper makes about the study in general: Fewer insertions were carried by abundant cord blood beta clonotypes, a similar but weaker trend appeared in young adult naive repertoires, and no such trend appeared in memory repertoires. Because the same donors could not be followed over many years, conclusions were based on cross-sectional statistical analysis. Compared with coincidental sharing between unrelated individuals, out-of-frame TCR alpha sequences shared between twins had an excess of sequences with low generation probability. Zero-insertion analyses could be partly confounded by invariant T cells such as MAIT and iNKT, although diverse VJ usage argued against such confounding for most clonotypes. In beta out-of-frame sequences, excess twin sharing was weaker, because having fewer shared sequences lowered the signal-to-noise ratio. In monozygotic twins, out-of-frame TCR alpha sharing was systematically underestimated by recombination models, although the models agreed with sharing between unrelated individuals.

CDR1 SGHTA and CDR2 FQGNSA are derived from the germline V gene. Measured from the cysteine to the phenylalanine, the CDR3 is 17 residues long. Of the read, only the CDR3 DNA is kept; its 51 bases are in frame from base 1. V is pruned by 5 bases and J by 2 bases, leaving 12 bases of the junction without a gene match. The library was obtained by 5' RACE. Sequencing relied on an Illumina HiSeq 2000. A universal primer binding site was introduced by template switching, and a unique molecular identifier was present in the final cDNA, enabling accurate counting of TCR cDNA molecules. Specific primers in the conserved constant-segment region were used to synthesize first-strand cDNA for the TCR alpha and beta chains. To control for contamination, every cDNA library was double barcoded, receiving both a SMART-Mk sample barcode and Illumina barcodes. TruSeq adapter sequences and Illumina sample barcodes were added in two successive PCR steps. The TCR alpha and beta cDNA libraries were sequenced on the Illumina HiSeq platform using custom primers. The source study handled its data this way. MiGEC was used to process raw reads and extract unique molecular identifiers, and MiXCR was used to find CDR3 positions. Recombination models were inferred per individual with the repgenHMM and IGoR tools using an EM algorithm. Shared clonotypes were analyzed with the tcR package in R, and sharing was normalized by the product of cloneset sizes. To study raw recombination without the effects of thymic and clonal selection, out-of-frame nonproductive sequences were analyzed. TCRdb applied fastp at Q25 and MiXCR to the public reads, then kept only in-frame beta chains. Every CDR3 protein is listed once, alongside the most common genes and DNA of its rows. The V and J calls follow TCRdb's processing rather than the paper's. This sample lists 450,000 or so distinct CDR3 sequences; approximately 15% were detected once. The ten largest account for 0.52% of the sample.

Every donor was a healthy Caucasian. The twin cohort comprised three pairs of female monozygotic twins, all aged about 18 to 30 years. Positive isolation kits from Invitrogen were used to isolate CD4+ and CD8+ T cell populations. The same sample was also studied in work on yellow fever vaccine responses in identical twins. The second study reports: The T cell response to vaccination in identical twins was reported by the authors to appear partly convergent and partly personalized. In identical twins, the study followed T cell clones that responded to the vaccine with precision.

This clonotype was sampled from a woman under 30 in good health. Sequenced: CD4+ T cells sorted from blood. The rearrangement joined TRBV7-2 to TRBJ2-7; 10 nucleotides in the junction match TRBD1. The DNA is as follows: TGTGCCAGCAGCGACTACTCCGGGACAGGGGTTACCTACGAGCAGTACTTC. It translates as CASSDYSGTGVTYEQYF.